This T cell receptor beta chain was profiled in a study of cytotoxic CD8 clonotypes in ibrutinib-treated CLL. As regards this clone: Its target is unknown.

Germline lookup yields CDR1 SGHTA and CDR2 FQGNSA. The V end was cut by 4 bases, the J end by 11 bases, with 14 bases between. CDR3 size: 13 residues. Study findings and constraints: A rise in clonality was seen at ibrutinib response, and a fall back toward baseline was seen at progression. Sampling times differed between sustained-remission and progressing patients.

Deep sequencing aimed at 1 in 200,000 to 1 in 1 million T cells' resolution. The repertoire was sequenced with immunoSEQ multiplex PCR; TCRdb's copy has only in-frame clones and lacks some. There are 53,000 or so clones in the sample; nearly 55% occur only once, and roughly a quarter lies in the top ten. This specimen was PBMCs, taken at disease progression, from a patient treated with ibrutinib. The chain combines TRBV7-2 with TRBJ2-2, with D uncertain. The TCR sequence derives from a human donor with chronic lymphocytic leukemia. The CDR3 loop reads CASSSAPSIELFF. CDR3 coding DNA: TGTGCCAGCAGCTCCGCGCCGTCAATCGAGCTGTTTTTT. Variable domain in full (rest from reference TRBV7-2 and TRBJ2-2): GAGVSQSPSNKVTEKGKDVELRCDPISGHTALYWYRQSLGQGLEFLIYFQGNSAPDKSGLPSDRFSAERTGGSVSTLTIQRTQQEDSAVYLCASSSAPSIELFFGEGSRLTVL.